This T cell receptor beta chain was identified during a study of control samples from healthy donors and cancer patients. This CDR3 comprises 13 residues. Germline V gene sequence: CDR1 SGDLS, CDR2 YYNGEE. The V gene lost 3 bases and the J gene lost 6 bases, with 11 bases spanning the gap. Repertoires were generated with immunoSEQ multiplex PCR, while TCRdb's copy carries only in-frame clones and drops some. The sample yields about 220,000 clones, 85% to 95% seen once. The sample comprised blood. The TCR comes from a man aged 45-65 years in good health. This chain links TRBV9 with TRBJ2-3; D gene uncertain. The CDR3 DNA follows: TGTGCCAGCAGCGCCGCTGGTGCCGATACGCAGTATTTT. Its protein is CASSAAGADTQYF.